A single sample gave rise to the 32 T cell receptor beta chains below, sequenced in a study of beta chain features in type 1 diabetes. General study results and limits: Across all four CD4+ subsets, people with type 1 diabetes showed modestly shorter TCRB CDR3s.

The antigens these receptors bind are not known. The investigators reverse transcribed all of the isolated RNA, so they sequenced expressed TCRB transcripts. Sequencing used immunoSEQ multiplex PCR; TCRdb keeps in-frame clones, though not all of them. The sample shows under 300,000 clones, about 15% of them seen only once. Sequencing used naive CD4+ T cells from blood. Source of these receptors: a man aged 30 to 45 with type 1 diabetes.

This chain joins TRBV25-1 and TRBJ2-3; TRBD1 is a possible D gene (6 bases). The CDR3 contains 14 residues. V gave up 5 bases and J gave up 1 base, with 10 bases separating them. CDR1 MGHDK and CDR2 SYGVNS come from the germline V gene. CDR3 sequence: CASSKQGGTDTQYF. CDR3 bases: TGTGCCAGCAGTAAACAGGGTGGCACAGATACGCAGTATTTT.

A few counts support this clone. The gene calls are TRBV6-1 and TRBJ2-3, with 7 bases fitting TRBD2. The trim removed 4 bases at V and 8 bases at J, leaving 3 bases unmatched. This CDR3 has 12 amino acids. From germline, CDR1 is MNHNS and CDR2 SASEGT. CDR3 bases: TGTGCCAGCAGTGGGACTAGTGCTACGCAGTATTTT. Protein product: CASSGTSATQYF.

This clone was observed a few times. This sequence joins TRBV19 and TRBJ2-1, with D unresolved. The V end lost 4 bases, the J end lost 0 bases, and 10 bases lay between the germline ends. Germline assignment: CDR1 LNHDA and CDR2 SQIVND (reference sequence). CDR3 length: 15 amino acids. The CDR3 DNA sequence: TGTGCCAGTAGTACACGGAGTAGCTCCTACAATGAGCAGTTCTTC. Translating gives CASSTRSSSYNEQFF.

This clone was seen more than once but under ten times. V usage is TRBV9 and J usage is TRBJ2-1; D may be TRBD2 (6 bases). The length of the CDR3 is 13 residues. Germline assignment: CDR1 SGDLS and CDR2 YYNGEE. V was clipped by 4 bases and J by 6 bases, with 11 bases between them. CDR3 bases: TGTGCCAGCAGCCCCCGGGACTTCAATGAGCAGTTCTTC. Amino acid sequence: CASSPRDFNEQFF.

This clone was detected only a few times. The V call is TRBV6-5, the J call TRBJ1-2; 7 nucleotides line up with TRBD1. V lost 4 bases to trimming and J lost 8 bases; unmatched junction nucleotides: 7. The germline CDR1 and CDR2 sequences are MNHEY and SVGAGI. This CDR3 comprises 13 residues. The CDR3 sequence: CASSSPGQKGYTF. The CDR3 DNA sequence: TGTGCCAGCAGTTCCCCGGGACAGAAGGGCTACACCTTC.

The chain recombines TRBV18 with TRBJ2-1, with a tentative D call TRBD1 (5 bases). V was clipped by 0 bases and J by 4 bases, with 10 bases between them. The CDR3 sequence is 15 residues long. The germline V gene has CDR1 KGHSH and CDR2 LQKENI. CDR3 DNA: TGTGCCAGCTCACCACCAACCAGACAGTACAATGAGCAGTTCTTC. It encodes CASSPPTRQYNEQFF.

The gene calls are TRBV9 and TRBJ2-2; TRBD1 is a possible D gene (6 bases). This CDR3 contains 14 residues. Germline V lookup: CDR1 SGDLS, CDR2 YYNGEE. Trimming removed 4 bases from V and 6 bases from J, with 13 bases in between. The CDR3 DNA follows: TGTGCCAGCAGCACCTACACAGGGCCCGGGGAGCTGTTTTTT. Its protein product is CASSTYTGPGELFF. Together with reference TRBV9 and TRBJ2-2, the CDR3 gives the full variable domain: DSGVTQTPKHLITATGQRVTLRCSPRSGDLSVYWYQQSLDQGLQFLIQYYNGEERAKGNILERFSAQQFPDLHSELNLSSLELGDSALYFCASSTYTGPGELFFGEGSRLTVL.

V is TRBV7-9 and J is TRBJ2-1; TRBD2 agrees at 10 bases. Germline V gene sequence: CDR1 SEHNR, CDR2 FQNEAQ (reference sequence). Trimming removed 1 base from V and 6 bases from J; junction bases left unmatched: 9. The CDR3 consists of 17 residues. CDR3 sequence: CASSLGRLAGPVNEQFF. CDR3 nucleotide sequence: TGTGCCAGCAGCTTAGGACGACTAGCGGGCCCGGTCAATGAGCAGTTCTTC.

The chain joins TRBV4-2 to TRBJ2-7; 10 bases agree with TRBD1. Trimming cost V 0 bases and J 6 bases; bases outside gene matches: 11. There are 17 residues in the CDR3. Per the germline V gene, CDR1 is LGHNA and CDR2 is YNFKEQ. CDR3 in amino acids: CASSQEGAGQGSGEQYF. The CDR3 DNA is TGTGCCAGCAGCCAAGAGGGGGCGGGACAGGGGTCTGGCGAGCAGTACTTC.

The sample holds a few counts of this clone. Other nucleotide sequences in the sample specify the same CDR3. The chain carries TRBV5-1 and TRBJ2-7; 8 nucleotides line up with TRBD1. From germline, CDR1 is SGHRS and CDR2 YFSETQ. The CDR3 is made up of 15 amino acids. J gave up 2 bases and V 0 bases, and 4 bases lay outside the gene matches. In nucleotides, the CDR3 is TGCGCCAGCAGCTTGGGACAGGGGTCCCCCTACGAGCAGTACTTC. It specifies CASSLGQGSPYEQYF.

This rearrangement joins TRBV6-5 to TRBJ1-2, with unresolved D. Trimming took 11 bases from V and 0 from J, leaving 7 bases between them. CDR1 and CDR2 (germline): MNHEY, SVGAGI. This CDR3 is 11 amino acids long. The CDR3 loop is CAVRANYGYTF. In nucleotides, the CDR3 is TGTGCCGTACGAGCTAACTATGGCTACACCTTC.

This clone was observed a few times. This rearrangement joins TRBV5-6 to TRBJ2-7; the D is unclear. The CDR3 length is 11 residues. V lost 5 bases, J lost 7 bases, and 10 bases lay in between. Looked up from germline, CDR1 is SGHDT and CDR2 is YYEEEE. Here the CDR3 reads CASSDYGEQYF. CDR3 in DNA: TGTGCCAGCAGTGATTACGGTGAGCAGTACTTC. Full variable domain (rest looked up from reference TRBV5-6 and TRBJ2-7): DAGVTQSPTHLIKTRGQQVTLRCSPKSGHDTVSWYQQALGQGPQFIFQYYEEEERQRGNFPDRFSGHQFPNYSSELNVNALLLGDSALYLCASSDYGEQYFGPGTRLTVT.

The chain recombines TRBV5-4 with TRBJ1-1; D might be TRBD1 (5 bases). The V gene lost 2 bases and the J gene lost 0 bases, with 11 bases spanning the gap. This CDR3 has 15 amino acids. Germline V lookup: CDR1 SGHNT, CDR2 YYREEE (reference sequence). CDR3 amino acids: CASSFAGSMNTEAFF. CDR3 nucleotide sequence: TGTGCCAGCAGCTTCGCAGGGTCCATGAACACTGAAGCTTTCTTT. Full variable domain (missing parts from reference TRBV5-4 and TRBJ1-1): ETGVTQSPTHLIKTRGQQVTLRCSSQSGHNTVSWYQQALGQGPQFIFQYYREEENGRGNFPPRFSGLQFPNYSSELNVNALELDDSALYLCASSFAGSMNTEAFFGQGTRLTVV.

This chain uses TRBV30 with TRBJ2-1, with TRBD2 matching 11 bases. The CDR3 has 14 amino acids. The J segment lost 8 bases and the V segment lost 3 bases, leaving 6 bases of the junction unmatched. Per germline, CDR1 GTSNPN and CDR2 SVGIG (reference sequence). DNA for the CDR3: TGTGCCTGGAGAGCTAGCGGGAGGTTTTATGAGCAGTTCTTC. It is translated as CAWRASGRFYEQFF.

The rearrangement joins TRBV7-9 to TRBJ1-5, with 9 bases identical to TRBD1. Trimming at V came to 5 bases and at J to 7 bases, leaving 9 bases not matched to a gene. Germline loops: CDR1 SEHNR, CDR2 FQNEAQ (reference sequence). This CDR3 is 15 amino acids long. The CDR3 loop is CASSPGQGEYQPQHF. The CDR3 nucleotides read TGTGCCAGCAGCCCGGGACAGGGAGAATACCAGCCCCAGCATTTT. Using reference TRBV7-9 and TRBJ1-5 for the parts outside the CDR3, the full variable domain is DTGVSQNPRHKITKRGQNVTFRCDPISEHNRLYWYRQTLGQGPEFLTYFQNEAQLEKSRLLSDRFSAERPKGSFSTLEIQRTEQGDSAMYLCASSPGQGEYQPQHFGDGTRLSIL.

The rearrangement joins TRBV11-2 to TRBJ2-2, with D tentatively TRBD1 (6 bases). The CDR3 sequence is 15 residues long. V shed 6 bases and J shed 3 bases, with 14 bases lying between them. The germline V gene encodes CDR1 SGHAT and CDR2 FQNNGV. The CDR3 DNA is TGTGCCAGCAGTAGGGACACAAGGGACACCGGGGAGCTGTTTTTT. As protein: CASSRDTRDTGELFF.

The chain links TRBV6-5 to TRBJ2-5, with TRBD2 matching 9 bases. CDR1 is MNHEY, CDR2 SVGAGI, per germline. J gave up 1 base and V 6 bases, and 6 bases lay outside the gene matches. This CDR3 region has 15 residues. The CDR3 DNA is TGTGCCAGCAGGCTAGCGGGGCGTAGCCAAGAGACCCAGTACTTC. Its protein product is CASRLAGRSQETQYF.

This clone has only a few counts. This chain joins TRBV30 and TRBJ2-7; 8 nucleotides line up with TRBD2. CDR3 size: 14 residues. The ends lost 3 bases at V and 6 bases at J; junction bases unmatched: 10. CDR1 is GTSNPN, CDR2 SVGIG, per germline (reference sequence). CDR3 protein: CAWRGPAGVGEQYF. The CDR3 nucleotides are TGTGCCTGGAGAGGCCCAGCGGGAGTAGGCGAGCAGTACTTC.

J is TRBJ1-1 and V is TRBV19, with D perhaps TRBD1 (5 bases). Trimming pared 6 bases from V and 7 bases from J, leaving 9 bases between. This CDR3 comprises 11 residues. CDR1 is LNHDA, CDR2 SQIVND, per germline (reference sequence). DNA for the CDR3: TGTGCCAGTAGAAACAGGAGTGAAGCTTTCTTT. This translates into CASRNRSEAFF.

This clone appeared a few times. The CDR3 reads CASSLSLPGQGYEQYF. As DNA, the CDR3 is TGTGCCAGCAGTTTATCGCTCCCGGGACAGGGCTACGAGCAGTACTTC. This rearrangement joins TRBV27 to TRBJ2-7; 9 positions match TRBD1. CDR3 length: 16 amino acids. The J segment lost 3 bases and the V segment lost 0 bases, leaving 6 bases of the junction unmatched. Germline CDR1 reads MNHEY; CDR2 reads SMNVEV (reference sequence).

The J gene is TRBJ1-3, the V gene TRBV2; TRBD1 is a possible D gene (5 bases). Trimming stripped 2 bases from V and 4 bases from J, with 15 bases between. Per germline, CDR1 SNHLY and CDR2 FYNNEI. The length of the CDR3 is 16 residues. CDR3 protein: CASSERGFRSGNTIYF. The CDR3 region has the DNA TGTGCCAGCAGTGAACGGGGGTTCAGAAGCGGAAACACCATATATTTT.

A few counts support this clone. Other DNA sequences in this specimen translate into the identical CDR3. This rearrangement joins TRBV29-1 to TRBJ1-1; D possibly corresponds to TRBD1 (6 bases). Looked up from germline, CDR1 is SQVTM and CDR2 is ANQGSEA. This CDR3 region has 13 residues. Trimming took 2 bases from V and 1 from J, leaving 8 bases between them. The CDR3 loop reads CSVELQGNTEAFF. The CDR3 region has the DNA TGCAGCGTTGAACTACAGGGGAACACTGAAGCTTTCTTT.

In its sample, this clone was seen a few times. CDR3 protein: CASSQALTREFF. The CDR3 nucleotides are TGTGCCAGCAGCCAAGCACTGACCCGGGAGTTCTTC. The gene calls are TRBV7-2 and TRBJ2-1; no firm D call. The CDR3 length is 12 residues. Germline V lookup: CDR1 SGHTA, CDR2 FQGNSA. The V end was cut by 5 bases, the J end by 14 bases, with 16 bases between.

This chain connects TRBV5-4 to TRBJ2-1, with 11 bases fitting TRBD2. CDR1 and CDR2 (germline): SGHNT, YYREEE (reference sequence). There are 15 residues in the CDR3. V lost 3 bases to trimming and J lost 5 bases; unmatched junction nucleotides: 4. CDR3 bases: TGTGCCAGCAGCTGGCTTAGCGGGGGGGACAATGAGCAGTTCTTC. Protein product: CASSWLSGGDNEQFF.

A few counts support this clone. This chain connects TRBV7-2 to TRBJ2-3; D possibly corresponds to TRBD2 (6 bases). The CDR3 has 15 residues. Trimming pared 5 bases from V and 9 bases from J, leaving 21 bases between. CDR1 is SGHTA and CDR2 is FQGNSA in the germline V gene. CDR3 sequence: CASSRRDGYAGTQYF. CDR3 coding DNA: TGTGCCAGCAGCAGGCGTGACGGATATGCGGGGACGCAGTATTTT.

The sample holds a few counts of this clone. This sequence joins TRBV4-1 and TRBJ1-2; 8 bases are shared with TRBD1. Germline loops: CDR1 MGHRA, CDR2 YSYEKL. The CDR3 runs 14 residues. J gave up 7 bases and V 4 bases, and 8 bases lay outside the gene matches. CDR3 bases: TGCGCCAGCAGCCCCGGACAGGGAGAAGTTGGCTACACCTTC. Protein product: CASSPGQGEVGYTF.

This clone was recorded a few times. The chain uses TRBV5-6 and TRBJ1-6, with D unclear. The CDR3 has 14 amino acids. V lost 6 bases and J lost 8, with 15 bases in between. CDR1 is SGHDT and CDR2 is YYEEEE in the germline V gene. CDR3 sequence reads: CASKERTGYSPLHF. DNA of the CDR3: TGTGCCAGCAAGGAGCGGACTGGCTATTCACCCCTCCACTTT.

This clone came up a few times. V is TRBV5-1 and J is TRBJ1-5; maybe TRBD1 (6 bases). The CDR3 totals 15 residues. Trimming left V 5 bases short and J 5 bases short, with 17 bases between. Germline V gives CDR1 SGHRS, CDR2 YFSETQ. CDR3: CASRPGGGTDQPQHF. CDR3 DNA sequence: TGCGCCAGCAGGCCCGGTGGGGGCACAGATCAGCCCCAGCATTTT.

There are a few counts of this clone. Other DNA sequences within the sample encode an identical CDR3. The rearrangement uses TRBV7-9 and TRBJ1-1; 8 bases are shared with TRBD1. This CDR3 is 14 amino acids long. The junction had 2 bases not matched to a gene; V was cut back by 5 bases and J by 0 bases. Germline V CDR1 and CDR2: SEHNR, FQNEAQ (reference sequence). The CDR3 here is CASSRQGMNTEAFF. CDR3 nucleotide sequence: TGTGCCAGCAGCCGACAGGGGATGAACACTGAAGCTTTCTTT. Using reference TRBV7-9 and TRBJ1-1 for the parts outside the CDR3, the full variable domain is DTGVSQNPRHKITKRGQNVTFRCDPISEHNRLYWYRQTLGQGPEFLTYFQNEAQLEKSRLLSDRFSAERPKGSFSTLEIQRTEQGDSAMYLCASSRQGMNTEAFFGQGTRLTVV.

The table lists this clone with a few counts. The rearrangement joins TRBV11-2 to TRBJ2-3, with 11 bases that match TRBD2. The V gene's germline CDR1 is SGHAT and CDR2 FQNNGV. J gave up 4 bases and V 5 bases, and 5 bases lay outside the gene matches. The CDR3 consists of 15 residues. The CDR3 reads CASSRTSGSADTQYF. The CDR3 region has the DNA TGTGCCAGCAGCCGAACTAGCGGGAGTGCAGATACGCAGTATTTT.

Only a few counts were recorded for this clone. This rearrangement joins TRBV9 to TRBJ2-1; D is unclear. CDR3 length: 14 residues. Germline V gene data show CDR1 as SGDLS and CDR2 as YYNGEE. The V end was cut by 0 bases, the J end by 8 bases, with 12 bases between. CDR3 protein: CASSVGTSPHEQFF. The CDR3 nucleotides are TGTGCCAGCAGCGTAGGAACGAGCCCCCATGAGCAGTTCTTC.

In its sample, this clone was seen a few times. V gene TRBV2 combines with J gene TRBJ2-2, with 8 nucleotides matching TRBD2. V lost 4 bases and J lost 5; bases outside the gene matches: 6. The germline V gene has CDR1 SNHLY and CDR2 FYNNEI. This CDR3 has 15 residues. CDR3 in DNA: TGTGCCAGCAGTGCCGGGGTAGCGGGGACCGGGGAGCTGTTTTTT. Its protein is CASSAGVAGTGELFF.